Sequencing of this T cell receptor (beta chain) was carried out in a study of T cells in Graves' hyperthyroidism and ophthalmopathy. Study findings and constraints: The model anticipated ophthalmopathy a median around six months pre-onset. Researchers report that a 13 V-J model separated ophthalmopathy from stable hyperthyroidism.

For this clonotype: Its antigen is unidentified.

Authors of the study amplified TCR beta CDR3 regions from RNA transcripts. The HTBI primer set served for first-round RT-PCR of the TCR CDR3. One entry per CDR3 protein results from TCRdb running MiXCR on the multiplex PCR reads. The sample holds over 350,000 distinct CDR3 sequences, around 15% seen once. The CDR3 sequence is 15 residues long. V dropped 1 base and J dropped 1; count of bases not matched to a gene: 0. CDR1 is KGHSH and CDR2 is LQKENI in the germline V gene. Ophthalmopathy patients had moderate-to-severe active disease, CAS ≥3, NOSPECS ≥4, and disease duration under 3 months. The diagnoses drew upon clinical symptoms, serum thyroxine and TRAb, thyroid ultrasound and orbital computed tomography.

The gene calls are TRBV18 and TRBJ2-2; 7 bases line up with TRBD2. The sample comprised blood. This clonotype was obtained from a man in his forties or fifties with Graves' ophthalmopathy. The CDR3 region has the DNA TGTGCCAGCTCACCACGGGAGGGGAACACCGGGGAGCTGTTTTTT. Its translation: CASSPREGNTGELFF.